These 9 T cell receptor beta chains were all obtained from the same sample, sequenced in a study of identical twins listed by TCRdb under 2016. Library method: 5' RACE. Sequencing instrument: Illumina HiSeq 2000. TCRdb cleaned the public reads at Q25 with fastp, built clones with MiXCR and kept in-frame beta chains. Each CDR3 protein gets just one entry, which takes the most common genes and DNA from the rows behind it. This sample holds around 370,000 distinct CDR3 sequences; approximately 10% were observed only once. The ten biggest clones cover 7.5% to 9.5% of the sample. The material sequenced was naive T cells sorted from blood. The sample's cell subset or site, from its label and the paper: cells isolated with a human naive T-cell isolation kit. The receptors were gathered from a woman aged 45-60 years in good health.

The rearrangement joins TRBV29-1 to TRBJ2-3; D is perhaps TRBD2 (7 bases). From germline, CDR1 is SQVTM and CDR2 ANQGSEA. Deletions cut 3 bases from V and 1 base from J, with 20 bases between. CDR3 length equals 17 residues. As DNA, the CDR3 is TGCAGCGTTGATGGTGGCGGGGGCAAAAGTGGCACAGATACGCAGTATTTT. Translated: CSVDGGGGKSGTDTQYF.

In its sample, this clonotype was seen many times. J is TRBJ2-7 and V is TRBV6-2 or TRBV6-3, with D perhaps matching TRBD1 (5 bases). This CDR3 region has 14 residues. Germline V lookup: CDR1 MNHEY, CDR2 SVGEGT. V was clipped by 7 bases and J by 7 bases, with 20 bases between them. This CDR3 is CASTSAGRVGEQYV. DNA of the CDR3: TGTGCCAGCACTTCCGCTGGCAGGGTCGGAGAGCAGTACGTC.

This clonotype was observed at least ten times. J is TRBJ2-3 and V is TRBV15, with D uncertain. There are 13 residues in the CDR3. Trimming stripped 1 base from V and 5 bases from J, with 7 bases between. The germline gives CDR1 LNHNV, CDR2 YYDKDF (reference sequence). CDR3 amino acids: CATSRVLEDTQYF. The CDR3, as DNA: TGTGCCACCAGCAGAGTCCTAGAAGATACGCAGTATTTT.

This chain uses TRBV5-6 with TRBJ2-1; D gene ambiguous. Germline loops: CDR1 SGHDT, CDR2 YYEEEE. The CDR3 has 12 amino acids. Trimming took off 5 bases at V and 13 bases at J, with 16 bases between the two ends. In DNA form, the CDR3 reads TGTGCCAGCAGTTCTGGAAATGGGATACAGTTCTTC. Translating gives CASSSGNGIQFF.

This rearrangement joins TRBV7-2 to TRBJ2-7; TRBD2 aligns across 9 bases. After removal of 5 bases from V and 6 bases from J, the junction contained 8 bases not matched to a gene. Germline V lookup: CDR1 SGHTA, CDR2 FQGNSA. The CDR3 is 14 amino acids. CDR3 sequence reads: CASSQGLASGEQYF. The DNA for the CDR3 is TGTGCCAGCAGCCAGGGACTAGCTTCCGGCGAGCAGTACTTC.

The chain recombines TRBV2 with TRBJ2-5, with 11 bases fitting TRBD2. J gave up 1 base and V 3 bases, and 4 bases lay outside the gene matches. From germline, CDR1 is SNHLY and CDR2 FYNNEI. The CDR3 loop spans 16 amino acids. The CDR3 nucleotides read TGTGCCAGCAGTGATGGGGGGACTAGCGGCCAAGAGACCCAGTACTTC. This translates into CASSDGGTSGQETQYF.

This chain links TRBV20-1 with TRBJ2-1; the D gene is possibly TRBD2 (7 bases). In germline, CDR1 is DFQATT, CDR2 SNEGSKA (reference sequence). This CDR3 is 13 amino acids long. In DNA, the CDR3 is TGCAGCGGGGGGCCTTTGGGGGCCAATGAGCAGTTCTTC. Its protein is CSGGPLGANEQFF.

The rearrangement links TRBV7-2 to TRBJ2-2, with TRBD1 matching 10 bases. Germline V CDR1 and CDR2: SGHTA, FQGNSA. V trimming: 4 bases; J trimming: 6 bases; junction bases outside the gene matches: 2. The CDR3 totals 14 residues. CDR3 residues: CASSSGQGSGELFF. The CDR3 nucleotides read TGTGCCAGCAGCTCGGGACAGGGGTCCGGGGAGCTGTTTTTT. The variable domain in full, completed from reference TRBV7-2 and TRBJ2-2, reads GAGVSQSPSNKVTEKGKDVELRCDPISGHTALYWYRQSLGQGLEFLIYFQGNSAPDKSGLPSDRFSAERTGGSVSTLTIQRTQQEDSAVYLCASSSGQGSGELFFGEGSRLTVL.

A few counts support this clonotype. The junction differs from germline at one of its ends, possibly a read error. The J gene is TRBJ2-1, the V gene TRBV3-1, with 7 bases fitting TRBD1. Germline V gene sequence: CDR1 LGHDT, CDR2 YNNKEL (reference sequence). The CDR3 length is 15 residues. The CDR3 DNA sequence: TGTACCAGCAGCCGTGCCTACAGGGGTCCCAATGAGCAGTTCTTC. Its translation: CTSSRAYRGPNEQFF.